One sample yielded the 16 T cell receptor beta chains listed below, sequenced in a study of blood T cells in healthy people across ages (dated by TCRdb to about 2015). Library preparation was by 5' RACE. Sequencing relied on an Illumina HiSeq 2500. A second PCR of about 6 to 11 cycles was performed with a sample-barcoded 5' primer and a J-beta primer mix. Clones were called with MiXCR by TCRdb after fastp trimmed the public reads at Q25, and only in-frame beta chains were retained. Each CDR3 protein appears once, grouped with its most common genes and DNA. Across this sample there are about 1.8 million distinct CDR3 sequences, with approximately 50% seen only once. Less than 2.5% of the sample is held by the ten biggest clonotypes. The sequenced material came from blood. The receptors come from a woman aged 40 to 50 in good health.

DNA of the CDR3: TGTGCCAGCACGGGGGCAACACCTTACGAGCAGTACTTC. Its translation: CASTGATPYEQYF. The chain has TRBV2 and TRBJ2-7; tentatively, D is TRBD1 or TRBD2 (6 bases each). This CDR3 has 13 residues. Germline CDR1 and CDR2: SNHLY and FYNNEI. V lost 7 bases and J 4 bases, leaving 14 bases between the germline ends.

This clonotype appeared a few times. The V call is TRBV14, the J call TRBJ2-5; a possible D gene is TRBD1 (6 bases). V gave up 0 bases and J gave up 5 bases, with 10 bases separating them. Germline loops: CDR1 SGHDN, CDR2 FVKESK. The CDR3 has 14 amino acids. The DNA of the CDR3 is TGTGCCAGCAGCCAAGATCAAAGGGGGGAGACCCAGTACTTC. Protein sequence: CASSQDQRGETQYF.

This chain links TRBV20-1 with TRBJ1-6; D may be TRBD1 (5 bases). Germline loops: CDR1 DFQATT, CDR2 SNEGSKA (reference sequence). V dropped 0 bases and J dropped 10 bases, with 22 bases sitting between them. CDR3 length equals 17 residues. This CDR3 reads CSARDASRDLASSPLHF. CDR3 coding DNA: TGCAGTGCTAGAGATGCATCAAGGGACCTCGCGTCCTCACCCCTCCACTTT.

The chain joins TRBV6-2 or TRBV6-3 to TRBJ2-5; the match to TRBD1 covers 7 bases. V dropped 5 bases and J dropped 6; count of bases not matched to a gene: 9. Germline assignment: CDR1 MNHEY and CDR2 SVGEGT. The CDR3 has 14 residues. CDR3: CASSNDRAEKTQYF. Here the CDR3 DNA reads TGTGCCAGCAGTAATGACAGGGCTGAGAAGACCCAGTACTTC.

The V gene is TRBV6-6, the J gene TRBJ2-3, with D perhaps TRBD1 or TRBD2 (5 bases each). Between the trimmed V and J ends, which lost 8 bases and 6 bases, there was a span of 12 bases. Germline values: CDR1 MNHNY, CDR2 SVGAGI (reference sequence). The CDR3 loop spans 12 amino acids. The CDR3 reads CASAAWGDTQYF. CDR3 DNA: TGTGCCAGCGCAGCGTGGGGGGATACGCAGTATTTT.

The V and J genes are TRBV7-9 and TRBJ2-3; a weak D match, TRBD1 (5 bases). Germline assignment: CDR1 SEHNR and CDR2 FQNEAQ (reference sequence). The V end was cut by 2 bases, the J end by 5 bases, with 14 bases between. The length of the CDR3 is 15 residues. For the CDR3, the DNA is TGTGCCAGCAGCTTATCCAGGGTCGGCAAAGATACGCAGTATTTT. It specifies CASSLSRVGKDTQYF.

A note on this clonotype: A much larger clone lies a single base off, so this may be a read error. The rearrangement joins TRBV4-2 to TRBJ2-7; D possibly uses TRBD1 or TRBD2 (5 bases each). The germline V gene encodes CDR1 LGHNA and CDR2 YNFKEQ. The CDR3 consists of 14 residues. Trimming took 2 bases from V and 5 from J, leaving 13 bases between them. The CDR3: CASSQRGKNDEQYF. The CDR3 DNA reads TGTGCCAGCAGCCAACGGGGCAAAAACGACGAGCAGTACTTC.

CDR3 in amino acids: CASSLLESGGMNTEAFF. CDR3 sequence (DNA): TGTGCCAGCAGCTTGTTGGAGTCGGGGGGAATGAACACTGAAGCTTTCTTT. The rearrangement links TRBV5-5 to TRBJ1-1, with D tentatively TRBD1 (5 bases). Between the trimmed V and J ends, which lost 1 base and 0 bases, there was a span of 16 bases. Germline assignment: CDR1 SGHKS and CDR2 YYEKEE (reference sequence). The CDR3 is 17 amino acids. Variable domain in full (rest from reference TRBV5-5 and TRBJ1-1): DAGVTQSPTHLIKTRGQQVTLRCSPISGHKSVSWYQQVLGQGPQFIFQYYEKEERGRGNFPDRFSARQFPNYSSELNVNALLLGDSALYLCASSLLESGGMNTEAFFGQGTRLTVV.

This clonotype was observed a few times. The genes are TRBV7-9 and TRBJ2-7, with 12 positions matching TRBD1. Germline CDR1 reads SEHNR; CDR2 reads FQNEAQ (reference sequence). The CDR3 contains 15 residues. The V and J ends lost 1 base and 5 bases, in that order; junction bases with no gene match: 3. The DNA of the CDR3 is TGTGCCAGCAGCTTAGAGGGACAGGGGGCCCACGAGCAGTACTTC. Its protein is CASSLEGQGAHEQYF.

The chain combines TRBV20-1 with TRBJ2-7; 7 nucleotides align to TRBD1. The CDR3 spans 13 residues. V was pared by 7 bases and J by 7 bases, with 13 bases of the junction left unmatched. From germline, CDR1 is DFQATT and CDR2 SNEGSKA (reference sequence). CDR3 region: CSGGDSSYNEQYF. The CDR3, as DNA: TGCAGTGGTGGGGACAGCTCCTACAATGAGCAGTACTTC.

This sequence joins TRBV6-2 or TRBV6-3 and TRBJ1-2, with 10 bases identical to TRBD1. There are 14 residues in the CDR3. Germline V lookup: CDR1 MNHEY, CDR2 SVGEGT. Trimming removed 5 bases from V and 8 bases from J; junction bases left unmatched: 8. The chain's CDR3 is CASSRDRGVGGYTF. As DNA, the CDR3 is TGTGCCAGCAGTCGGGACAGGGGAGTTGGAGGCTACACCTTC.

This clonotype was detected only a few times. The chain carries TRBV20-1 and TRBJ2-3; 8 nucleotides match TRBD2. The CDR3 consists of 15 residues. Germline lookup yields CDR1 DFQATT and CDR2 SNEGSKA (reference sequence). Trimming removed 6 bases from V and 3 bases from J; junction bases left unmatched: 11. CDR3 sequence reads: CSALKRGGTTDTQYF. The CDR3 nucleotides read TGCAGTGCCCTTAAACGGGGGGGCACAACAGATACGCAGTATTTT.

About this clonotype itself: One junction end disagrees with the germline gene, perhaps due to a read error. The chain links TRBV5-1 to TRBJ1-2, with 7 nucleotides matching TRBD1. Germline V CDR1 and CDR2: SGHRS, YFSETQ. This CDR3 is built from 14 residues. DNA for the CDR3: TGCGACAGCAGCCGTGGACAGGAGATCTATGGTTACACCTTC. This codes for CDSSRGQEIYGYTF.

V usage is TRBV7-2 and J usage is TRBJ2-1, with D possibly matching TRBD1 (5 bases). The V end lost 4 bases, the J end lost 10 bases, and 17 bases lay between the germline ends. Per germline, CDR1 SGHTA and CDR2 FQGNSA. The CDR3 covers 14 residues. The CDR3 sequence is CASSYDKGRKEQFF. CDR3 in DNA: TGTGCCAGCAGCTACGACAAGGGGCGCAAGGAGCAGTTCTTC.

The chain combines TRBV20-1 with TRBJ2-3; 10 bases fit TRBD1. Germline CDR1 DFQATT, CDR2 SNEGSKA (reference sequence). Trimming removed 6 bases from V and 1 base from J; junction bases left unmatched: 1. There are 13 residues in the CDR3. The CDR3 loop reads CSAGQGGTDTQYF. As DNA, the CDR3 is TGCAGTGCCGGACAGGGGGGCACAGATACGCAGTATTTT.

This chain joins TRBV7-2 and TRBJ2-1; 9 bases are a match to TRBD1. The CDR3 covers 14 residues. V was clipped by 5 bases and J by 7 bases; unmatched bases: 6. Germline V lookup: CDR1 SGHTA, CDR2 FQGNSA. In nucleotides, the CDR3 is TGTGCCAGCAGCGCGGACAGGGGTAAAAATGAGCAGTTCTTC. The encoded protein is CASSADRGKNEQFF. The full variable domain, completed using reference TRBV7-2 and TRBJ2-1, is GAGVSQSPSNKVTEKGKDVELRCDPISGHTALYWYRQSLGQGLEFLIYFQGNSAPDKSGLPSDRFSAERTGGSVSTLTIQRTQQEDSAVYLCASSADRGKNEQFFGPGTRLTVL.